This TCR beta chain was identified during a study of a mutant IDH1 vaccine in newly diagnosed glioma. About the study: Patients arrived already treated with radiotherapy, temozolomide, or both, most having had both. Points from the study as a whole: Immune responses induced by the vaccine were seen in over 80% of patients, spanning multiple MHC alleles.

Generated by immunoSEQ multiplex PCR, the TCRdb table keeps only in-frame clones and is missing some. The table lists about 23,000 clones, 84% of them singletons. Time point denoted: week 47, end of study. Every single dose of the vaccine, 300 ug of mutant IDH1 20-mer peptide, came with topical imiquimod. A note on this clone: Antigen specificity is unknown.

V gave up 0 bases and J gave up 1 base; unmatched junction bases: 2. The CDR3 is made up of 15 amino acids. Germline V gene sequence: CDR1 LNHNV, CDR2 YYDKDF (reference sequence). The starting material was PBMCs, obtained from a glioma patient whose treatment included an IDH1 peptide vaccine. The sequence was collected from a man in his forties or fifties with glioma. The chain recombines TRBV15 with TRBJ1-2, with 7 bases aligning to TRBD1. The DNA of the CDR3 is TGTGCCACCAGCAGAGAGGCAGGGGGTAACTATGGCTACACCTTC. Translated: CATSREAGGNYGYTF.